This entry is about one T cell receptor (beta chain). This clone's antigen is unknown. No much larger clone exists at a distance of one base, and base qualities are not known. To prepare the library, the immunoSEQ multiplex PCR assay was applied. For the multiplex PCR, a mixture combining 60 forward primers for TCR Vbeta segments and 13 reverse primers for TCR Jbeta segments was used. Amplification of the CDR3 region of rearranged TCR beta genes was performed with a multiplex PCR assay on genomic DNA. Amplified TCR beta libraries were sequenced as 87-base-pair reads on the Illumina HiSeq System. On the study's bioinformatics: Across the 670 or so repertoires, a later analysis counted around 80 million unique TCR beta chains, some 11 million of which were shared by at least two donors. To remove PCR and sequencing errors, raw reads were error-corrected and collapsed into unique sequences using a nearest-neighbor algorithm that merged closely related sequences. V, D and J gene segments were assigned by aligning CDR3 sequences to IMGT reference sequences. Each retained sequence needed at least a six-nucleotide match to both a V gene segment and a J gene segment. A rearrangement counted as productive if the CDR3 had no stop codons and remained in frame with V and J, and every other rearrangement counted as non-productive. Following IMGT convention, CDR3 was defined as the stretch from the second conserved V-encoded cysteine to the conserved J-encoded phenylalanine. In an earlier analysis of around 600 of the donors, sequences lacking an unambiguous match to a single V gene segment were excluded. In an earlier analysis of about 590 of the donors, a V segment was called functional when productive rearrangements were above 56.7%, and segregating when the standard deviation between donors exceeded 5%. A statistical classification framework was built to diagnose cytomegalovirus status from the catalog of TCR beta chain sequences. A later analysis assigned V and J genes by comparing TCR nucleotide sequences with IMGT/GENE-DB human TR gene sequences. Using the TCRdist pipeline, a later analysis assigned CDR3 sequences along with most-parsimonious VDJ recombination scenarios. In a later analysis, each TCR beta chain was defined by its CDR3 amino acid sequence together with its V-gene family, and reads without a unique V-gene family were excluded. A later analysis removed 500 to 650 highly shared, low-generation-probability nucleotide sequences to deal with suspected cross-contamination and a sequencing artifact. A later analysis calculated a clonal expansion index for each public chain from normalized within-repertoire ranks of inferred template counts. In a later analysis, generation probabilities were computed using a VDJ recombination model fitted to out-of-frame rearrangements, and the results were checked against IGoR. In a later analysis, TCR-TCR, TCR-HLA and TCR-CMV co-occurrence was scored with hypergeometric tests, and a repertoire-size bias correction was applied to TCR pairs. A later analysis estimated false discovery rates by permuting HLA or CMV assignments 20 times. In a later analysis, co-occurring TCRs were grouped using DBSCAN, and TCRdist sequence similarity was added for clustering within HLA-allele-positive subsets. Repertoires with fewer than 30,000 or more than 120,000 public chains, plus five repertoires with anomalous nucleotide sharing, were excluded from co-occurrence clustering. The table was pulled from immuneACCESS by TCRdb, which kept in-frame rearrangements only. Such tables lose some clones; where checked, under half of the loss comes from unresolved V genes, and the rest has no known cause. V and J calls and clone size are as listed in that table; D and trimming were resolved from the DNA. This sample lists about 38,000 clones; roughly 85% were detected once. The ten largest clonotypes hold 10% to 12% of the sample.

The data stem from a study of cytomegalovirus exposure and HLA in healthy donors (dated by TCRdb to between 2016 and 2019). In the study overall: An earlier analysis of roughly 630 of the donors reported about 250 Gb of sequence data and 100 million to 130 million unique TCR beta sequences from 150 million to 200 million T cells. Around 330 gigabases of sequencing data and roughly 81 million unique TCR sequences made up an early release that covered around 640 HLA-typed donors. Among the 398 genotyped donors, approximately 77% belonged to the genetic ancestry cluster associated with self-reported Caucasian donors. The study was designed to test whether signatures of past pathogen exposure could be identified by cataloging public T cell receptors. The T cell repertoires of some 670 subjects were profiled by immunosequencing and related to cytomegalovirus serostatus. A separate validation cohort of about 110 different subjects was used in addition to the roughly 640-subject first cohort. High-throughput TCR immunosequencing, statistical association of individual TCRs with disease status, and machine learning were combined to predict cytomegalovirus infection status. A later analysis re-analyzed previously published TCR beta repertoires from approximately 700 donors and added high-resolution HLA genotyping to study TCR occurrence patterns. The later analysis used no new phenotypic data to find candidate immune exposures, relying instead on TCR beta sequences and their occurrence across donors. In an earlier analysis of 587 of the donors, high-throughput TCR beta sequencing was used to judge whether each TCR beta V gene segment behaved as functional or pseudogenic. Alongside the repertoire data, information on donor age, sex, ethnicity and CMV serostatus was compiled. In a later genetic analysis, genome-wide SNP genotypes for about three fifths of the roughly 670 donors were used, and that subset was treated as a discovery cohort. All discovery cohort repertoires had been generated on a single sequencing platform. Class I and class II HLA loci were covered by the typing at four-digit resolution. The number of typed donors differed by locus: 629-630 for A, B, C, DRB1 and DQB1; 500 to 550 for DQA1; some 590 for DPA1; and 400 to 480 for DPB1. Roughly 5 DR-DQ haplotypes were treated as single units for association and clustering because of strong linkage in the cohort. Across approximately 400 genotyped donors of the cohort, an average of about 220,000 unique TCR beta nucleotide sequences per donor were sequenced, and roughly a sixth of those sequences were non-productive.

The CDR3 goes from the cysteine to the phenylalanine over 14 residues. The CDR3 DNA has 42 bases and is translated from base 1. V loses 2 bases at its end and J loses 4 bases; junction bases beyond the gene matches: 3. CDR1 MNHNY and CDR2 SVGAGI are derived from the germline V gene (reference sequence). The cohort was made up of around 720 healthy bone marrow donors. At the time of sampling, all cohort members were nominally healthy, though unrecorded immune exposures were likely present. The donor tested CMV seropositive and was one of the 289 seropositive cohort members. A peripheral blood sample was provided by each donor, and peripheral blood mononuclear cells were used for TCR beta sequencing. The Qiagen DNeasy Blood Extraction Kit was used to extract genomic DNA from the blood cell samples. General study outcomes and caveats: An association between a missense DCLRE1C variant and V-gene and J-gene trimming of TCR beta chains was found in a later genetic analysis and replicated in an independent cohort. A cluster of highly shared sequence variants was judged likely to represent a technical artifact of the sequencing pipeline. Correlated functional status among segregating V segments might be attributable to linkage disequilibrium, but an unknown experimental factor could not be ruled out. A later analysis found that most CMV-associated TCR beta chains appeared HLA-restricted, with HLA associations seemingly driven largely by CMV exposure. Strong co-occurrence of HLA alleles, especially DR and DQ, made assigning TCR associations to individual alleles difficult. In a later analysis, the rate of TCR association differed among HLA loci, with DRB1 alleles having the most associated TCRs and HLA-C alleles having the fewest. In a later analysis, HLA-associated TCR beta chains showed more clonal expansion and lower generation probabilities than non-associated chains that were equally common. The study gave a list of some 150 TCR beta chains associated with cytomegalovirus. Because HLA typing was unavailable for some donors at each locus, only the typed subset was used in association tests. The authors suggested that the approach could potentially be extended to other disease states and immunological phenotypes. Compared with the roughly 700-donor mean, donors in an Asian-associated ancestry cluster had fewer N-insertions in productive TCRs, according to a later genetic analysis. A further reported finding was that TCR beta sequences accurately predicted the HLA-A and HLA-B alleles for most subjects in the first cohort. Sequencing depth was assumed to be roughly uniform across donors in the presence/absence analyses, though that assumption may not hold. A later analysis associated approximately 17,000 TCR beta sequences with specific HLA alleles at a false discovery rate of 0.05. The classifier was reported to diagnose cytomegalovirus status with high specificity and sensitivity in both the original and validation cohorts. Across donors, most TCR sequences were observed very rarely, whereas some public TCRs were present in many individuals. Several of the top co-occurrence clusters appeared to be linked to parvovirus B19, influenza, CMV and Epstein-Barr virus, according to a later analysis. Broadly in line with IMGT annotations, most TCR beta V segments showed up in productive rearrangements about 90% or about 30% of the time in an earlier analysis of approximately 600 of the donors. In vitro tests confirmed that a few of the cytomegalovirus-associated TCR beta chains recognize cytomegalovirus antigens. Some IMGT-functional V segments, including TRBV6-2 and TRBV6-3, could not be told apart with the 87-base-pair reads, so those segments were excluded. Because counts were too low, roughly 16 rarely observed V segments, including chromosome 9 orphons, were excluded from the earlier analysis of roughly 580 of the donors. Immune exposure information for the cohort was limited to CMV serostatus. Only TCR beta chains were sequenced in this cohort, and the absence of alpha or paired-chain data limited detectable features.

Sequences were obtained from PBMCs. The sequence was obtained from a middle-aged woman in good health and CMV-seropositive. The rearranged segments are TRBV6-6 and TRBJ2-5; 8 of the junction bases match TRBD2. CDR3 sequence: CASSYTGGAETQYF. The sequence in DNA is TGTGCCAGCAGTTACACGGGGGGGGCAGAGACCCAGTACTTC.